This TCR beta chain was captured in a study of neurological immune-mediated disorders. Study outcomes and limitations: Association with the multiple sclerosis repertoire cluster was not found for any clinical or MRI feature. It was HTLV-1-associated myelopathy that showed the most TCR clonal expansion, while multiple sclerosis showed the least, falling below healthy controls.

This clonotype was observed at least ten times. What it binds is not known. The cDNA was generated through 5'RACE incorporating 10-nucleotide random UMIs. TCRdb reanalysed the 5' RACE reads using MiXCR and keeps one entry per CDR3 protein. This table holds fewer than 85,000 distinct CDR3 sequences, under 4.5% found once. Time point indicated: longitudinal time-point 3. The sequence derives from a woman in her fifties or sixties with multiple sclerosis. The specimen sequenced was PBMCs.

The CDR3 spells CATSGGDYEQYF. The CDR3 DNA sequence: TGTGCCACCAGCGGGGGGGACTACGAGCAGTACTTC. V usage is TRBV15 and J usage is TRBJ2-7; 7 bases align to TRBD2. Germline CDR1 is LNHNV and CDR2 is YYDKDF (reference sequence). Losses at the gene ends were 5 bases for V and 3 bases for J; bases not matched to a gene: 1. The CDR3 contains 12 residues. Full variable domain (outside the CDR3, taken from reference TRBV15 and TRBJ2-7): DAMVIQNPRYQVTQFGKPVTLSCSQTLNHNVMYWYQQKSSQAPKLLFHYYDKDFNNEADTPDNFQSRRPNTSFCFLDIRSPGLGDTAMYLCATSGGDYEQYFGPGTRLTVT.